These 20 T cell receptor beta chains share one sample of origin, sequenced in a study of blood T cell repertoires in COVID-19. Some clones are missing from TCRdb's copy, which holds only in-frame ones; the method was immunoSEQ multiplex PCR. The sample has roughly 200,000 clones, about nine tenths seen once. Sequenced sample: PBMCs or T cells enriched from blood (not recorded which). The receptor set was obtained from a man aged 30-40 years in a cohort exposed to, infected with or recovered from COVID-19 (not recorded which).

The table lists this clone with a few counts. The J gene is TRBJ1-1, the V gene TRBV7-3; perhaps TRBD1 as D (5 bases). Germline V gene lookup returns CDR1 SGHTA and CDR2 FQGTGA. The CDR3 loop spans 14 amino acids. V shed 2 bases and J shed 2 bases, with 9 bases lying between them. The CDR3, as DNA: TGTGCCAGCAGCTTACGCCAGGGTAACACTGAAGCTTTCTTT. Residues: CASSLRQGNTEAFF.

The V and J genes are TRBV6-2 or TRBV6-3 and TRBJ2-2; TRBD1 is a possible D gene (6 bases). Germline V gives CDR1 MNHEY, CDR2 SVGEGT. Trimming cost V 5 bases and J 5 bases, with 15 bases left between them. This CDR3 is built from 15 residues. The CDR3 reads CASSVQGRGTGELFF. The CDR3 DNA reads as TGTGCCAGCAGTGTACAGGGAAGGGGGACCGGGGAGCTGTTTTTT.

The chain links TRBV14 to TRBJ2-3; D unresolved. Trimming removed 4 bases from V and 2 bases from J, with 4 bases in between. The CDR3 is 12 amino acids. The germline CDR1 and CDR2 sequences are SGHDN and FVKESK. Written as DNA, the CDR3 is TGTGCCAGCAGCCCTACCACAGATACGCAGTATTTT. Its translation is CASSPTTDTQYF.

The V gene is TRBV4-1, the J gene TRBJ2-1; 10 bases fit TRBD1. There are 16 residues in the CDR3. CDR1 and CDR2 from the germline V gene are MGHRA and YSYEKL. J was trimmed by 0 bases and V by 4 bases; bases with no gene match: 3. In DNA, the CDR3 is TGCGCCAGCAGCCGGGACAGGGGAGGCTCCTACAATGAGCAGTTCTTC. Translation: CASSRDRGGSYNEQFF.

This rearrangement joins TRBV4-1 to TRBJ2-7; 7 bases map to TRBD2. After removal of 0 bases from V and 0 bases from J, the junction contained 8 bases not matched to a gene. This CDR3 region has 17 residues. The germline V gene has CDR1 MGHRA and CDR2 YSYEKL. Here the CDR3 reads CASSQESAGVSSYEQYF. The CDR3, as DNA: TGCGCCAGCAGCCAAGAAAGTGCGGGAGTCAGCTCCTACGAGCAGTACTTC.

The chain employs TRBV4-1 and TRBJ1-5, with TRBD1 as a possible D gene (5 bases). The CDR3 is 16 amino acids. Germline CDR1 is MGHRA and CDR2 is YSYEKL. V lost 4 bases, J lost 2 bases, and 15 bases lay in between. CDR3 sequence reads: CASSLEGRAGNQPQHF. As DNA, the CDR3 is TGCGCCAGCAGCCTAGAGGGCAGGGCTGGCAATCAGCCCCAGCATTTT.

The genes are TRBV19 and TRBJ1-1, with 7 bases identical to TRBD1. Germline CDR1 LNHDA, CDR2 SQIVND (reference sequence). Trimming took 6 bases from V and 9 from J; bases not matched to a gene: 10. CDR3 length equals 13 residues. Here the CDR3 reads CASRDGTEDKAFF. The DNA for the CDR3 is TGTGCCAGTAGGGACGGGACAGAAGATAAAGCTTTCTTT.

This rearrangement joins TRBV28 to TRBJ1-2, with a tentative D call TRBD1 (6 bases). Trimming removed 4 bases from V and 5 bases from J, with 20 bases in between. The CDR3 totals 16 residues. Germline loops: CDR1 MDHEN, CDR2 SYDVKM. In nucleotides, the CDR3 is TGTGCCAGCAGTTCCCCTCAAACAGGGAAGGGATATGGCTACACCTTC. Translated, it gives CASSSPQTGKGYGYTF.

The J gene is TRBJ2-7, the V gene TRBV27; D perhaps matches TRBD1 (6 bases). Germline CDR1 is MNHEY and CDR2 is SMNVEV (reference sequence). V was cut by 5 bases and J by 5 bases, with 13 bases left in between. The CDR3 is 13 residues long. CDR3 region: CASSLLPGDEQYF. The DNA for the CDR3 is TGTGCCAGCAGTCTCCTCCCAGGGGACGAGCAGTACTTC.

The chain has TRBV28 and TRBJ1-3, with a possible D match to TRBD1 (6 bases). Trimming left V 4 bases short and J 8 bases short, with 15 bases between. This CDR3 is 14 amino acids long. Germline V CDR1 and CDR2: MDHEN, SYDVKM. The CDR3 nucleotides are TGTGCCAGCAGTTATTCGAGGTCAGGGGACACCATATATTTT. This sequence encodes CASSYSRSGDTIYF.

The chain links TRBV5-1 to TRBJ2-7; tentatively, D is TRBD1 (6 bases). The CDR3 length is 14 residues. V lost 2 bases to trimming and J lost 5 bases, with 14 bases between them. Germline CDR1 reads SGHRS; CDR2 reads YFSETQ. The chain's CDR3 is CASSLATGINEQYF. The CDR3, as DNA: TGCGCCAGCAGCTTAGCCACAGGGATCAACGAGCAGTACTTC.

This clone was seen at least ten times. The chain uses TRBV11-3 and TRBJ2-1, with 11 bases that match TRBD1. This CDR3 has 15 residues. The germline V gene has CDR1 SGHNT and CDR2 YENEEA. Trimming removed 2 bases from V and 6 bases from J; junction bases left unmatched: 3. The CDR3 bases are TGTGCCAGCAGCTTAAGGGGGACAGGGGGCAATGAGCAGTTCTTC. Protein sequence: CASSLRGTGGNEQFF.

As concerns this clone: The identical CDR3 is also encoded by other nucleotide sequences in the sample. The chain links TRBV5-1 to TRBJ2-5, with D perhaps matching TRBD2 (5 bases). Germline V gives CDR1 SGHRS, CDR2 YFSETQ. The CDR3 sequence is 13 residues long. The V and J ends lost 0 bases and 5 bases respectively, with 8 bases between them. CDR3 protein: CASSLGGGETQYF. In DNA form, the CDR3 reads TGCGCCAGCAGCTTGGGTGGCGGGGAGACCCAGTACTTC.

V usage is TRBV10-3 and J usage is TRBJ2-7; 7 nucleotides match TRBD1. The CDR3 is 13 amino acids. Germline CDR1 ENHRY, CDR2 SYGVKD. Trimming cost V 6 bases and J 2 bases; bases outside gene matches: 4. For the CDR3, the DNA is TGTGCCATCAGAGCAGGGACAGCCTACGAGCAGTACTTC. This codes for CAIRAGTAYEQYF.

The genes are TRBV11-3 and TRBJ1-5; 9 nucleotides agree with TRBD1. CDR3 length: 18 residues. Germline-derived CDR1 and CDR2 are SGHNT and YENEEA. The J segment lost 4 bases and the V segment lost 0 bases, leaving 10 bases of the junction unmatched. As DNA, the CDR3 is TGTGCCAGCAGCTTAGAATACCGTGGGGGACAGGGAAATCAGCCCCAGCATTTT. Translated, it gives CASSLEYRGGQGNQPQHF.

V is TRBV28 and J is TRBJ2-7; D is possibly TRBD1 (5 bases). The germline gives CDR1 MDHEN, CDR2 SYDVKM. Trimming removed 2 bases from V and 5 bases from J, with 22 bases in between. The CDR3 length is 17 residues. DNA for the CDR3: TGTGCCAGCAGTTTAGGGAATTGGGGCGATCCCCAAAACGAGCAGTACTTC. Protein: CASSLGNWGDPQNEQYF. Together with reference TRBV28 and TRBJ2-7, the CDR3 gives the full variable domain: DVKVTQSSRYLVKRTGEKVFLECVQDMDHENMFWYRQDPGLGLRLIYFSYDVKMKEKGDIPEGYSVSREKKERFSLILESASTNQTSMYLCASSLGNWGDPQNEQYFGPGTRLTVT.

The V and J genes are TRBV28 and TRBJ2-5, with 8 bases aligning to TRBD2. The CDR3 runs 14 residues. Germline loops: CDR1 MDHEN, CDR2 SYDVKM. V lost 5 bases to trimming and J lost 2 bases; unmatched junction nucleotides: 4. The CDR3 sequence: CASSNSGVQETQYF. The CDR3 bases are TGTGCCAGCAGTAATAGCGGGGTTCAAGAGACCCAGTACTTC.

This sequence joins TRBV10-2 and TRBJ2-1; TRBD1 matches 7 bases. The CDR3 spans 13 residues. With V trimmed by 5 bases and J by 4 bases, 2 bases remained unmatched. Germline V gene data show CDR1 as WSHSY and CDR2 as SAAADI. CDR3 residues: CASSRDSYNEQFF. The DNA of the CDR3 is TGCGCCAGCAGTCGGGACAGTTACAATGAGCAGTTCTTC.

CDR3 nucleotides: TGTGCCAGCAGCTCCTCCGGGTTGTCTTGGGAAAAACTGTTTTTT. Its protein is CASSSSGLSWEKLFF. This chain links TRBV7-9 with TRBJ1-4; no definite D call. CDR1 SEHNR and CDR2 FQNEAQ come from the germline V gene (reference sequence). CDR3 length: 15 amino acids. The germline V and J ends were trimmed by 4 bases and 8 bases, with 17 bases remaining between them.

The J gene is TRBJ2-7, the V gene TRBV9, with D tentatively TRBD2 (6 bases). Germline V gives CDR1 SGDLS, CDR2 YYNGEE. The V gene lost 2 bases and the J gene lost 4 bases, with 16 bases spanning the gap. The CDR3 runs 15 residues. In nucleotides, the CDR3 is TGTGCCAGCAGCGTCCCTAGCGAGATTCTTTACGAGCAGTACTTC. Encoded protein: CASSVPSEILYEQYF.